The clone carrying this TCR beta chain was detected a few times. The antigen is unknown. The germline CDR1 and CDR2 sequences are MNHNS and SASEGT. The CDR3 is made up of 18 amino acids. Deletions cut 6 bases from V and 1 base from J, with 24 bases between. RNA transcripts were the template for amplifying TCR beta CDR3 regions. First-round RT-PCR with HTBI primers amplified the TCR CDR3 region. TCRdb independently ran MiXCR on the multiplex PCR reads; one entry per CDR3 protein. This repertoire shows about 620,000 distinct CDR3 sequences, around 15% found once; its top ten account for approximately 3.8%. The data derive from a study of T cells in Graves' hyperthyroidism and ophthalmopathy. Study findings and constraints: From stable hyperthyroidism, ophthalmopathy was set apart by a 13 V-J model.

This sequence was found in a woman aged 25 to 39 with Graves' hyperthyroidism. The genes are TRBV6-1 and TRBJ1-2, with D hard to call. The sample taken for sequencing was blood. In nucleotides, the CDR3 is TGTGCCAGCAGCCTGGGTTTTGGCACCAAGACCTTTAACTATGGCTACACCTTC. It translates to CASSLGFGTKTFNYGYTF.